This entry describes one T cell receptor (beta chain). The antigen it recognizes is unknown. Per-nucleotide qualities are absent, and no much larger clonotype sits a single base away. TCR cDNA was made using 5'RACE template switching, a step that added a universal primer site and unique molecular identifiers. cDNA synthesis was primed from both the TCR alpha and TCR beta constant segments. Libraries were amplified in two PCR steps, with sample barcodes and sequencing adapters added in the second step. Sequencing of the libraries was done on either Illumina HiSeq 2500 (2x100 bp) or NovaSeq (2x150 bp). The authors processed their data as follows. Reads were demultiplexed and collapsed into UMI consensus sequences with MIGEC, and V(D)J alignment was performed with MiXCR. Vaccine-responding clonotypes were defined with edgeR using replicate PBMC samples, requiring FDR below 0.01 and a log2 fold change above 5 up to day 15. Each bulk clonotype was labeled CD4 or CD8 based on which sequenced repertoire, CD4 or CD8, contained the clonotype at higher abundance. TCRdb applied fastp at Q25 and MiXCR to the public reads, then kept only in-frame beta chains. Rows are combined by CDR3 protein, so each entry shows the most common genes and DNA. The V and J calls were determined by TCRdb, not by the authors. The sample profile shows 400,000 or so distinct CDR3 sequences; around a tenth of them were found once. Around 19% of the sample is taken by the ten largest.

The germline V gene provides CDR1 MDHEN and CDR2 SYDVKM. V and J are trimmed by 3 bases and 0 bases, and the gene matches miss 1 base of the junction. The CDR3 contains 14 residues, cysteine and phenylalanine counted. The DNA shown is the 42-base CDR3, in frame from base 1. Taken with the paper, the label for treatment or condition translates to: live attenuated yellow fever vaccine strain. At every blood-draw timepoint, two biological replicates of bulk PBMCs were collected. PBMCs were isolated from peripheral blood using a standard Ficoll-Paque protocol. TriZol was used to extract RNA from bulk PBMCs, CD4 and CD8 fractions, and dextramer-positive and dextramer-negative fractions. This sample was taken from a study of T cells after yellow fever vaccination (dated by TCRdb to between 2018 and 2021). With respect to the entire study: The SMART-Seq v4 Ultra Low Input RNA kit was used to prepare libraries from fractions with low cell numbers. The cohort comprised two healthy male donors, one aged 18 to 30 and one aged 30 to 40 years. Blood was drawn at multiple timepoints before and after primary and secondary immunization, with bulk PBMC replicates and cell subsets isolated. To track T-cell clones before and after primary and booster YFV17D yellow fever vaccination, bulk TCR alpha and beta repertoires were sequenced longitudinally.

Study-wide conclusions, independent of this receptor: FACS-sorted repertoires could contain abundant contaminating clonotypes from the bulk population, so computational filtering was required. A small fraction of clonotypes showed up in both the CD4 and CD8 compartments, probably as a result of convergent recombination. Most clones expanded after primary vaccination were re-detected after the booster (almost 98% of CD4 and 88% of CD8), suggesting broad memory maintenance. Only a couple of donors were included in the study, so the extent to which the findings can be generalized is limited. Compared with the primary T-cell response, the secondary T-cell response was weaker but faster, peaking on day 5 rather than day 15.

Specimen: PBMCs, collected on the day of the first yellow fever vaccination. The clonotype was recovered from a man younger than 35 who received the YFV17D yellow fever vaccine. The rearrangement combines TRBV28 with TRBJ2-5, with TRBD1 matching 7 junction bases. CDR3 region: CASSLGQNQETQYF. The DNA is TGTGCCAGCAGTTTGGGACAGAACCAAGAGACCCAGTACTTC.